Below, 4 T cell receptor beta chains from the same sample are listed, as sequenced in a study of cytomegalovirus exposure and HLA in healthy donors. Primers for the PCR totalled 60 Vbeta and 13 Jbeta. Repertoires were generated with immunoSEQ multiplex PCR, while TCRdb's copy carries only in-frame clones and drops some. The sample has approximately 150,000 clones; 65% to 85% are singletons. Material for sequencing was PBMCs. The receptors originated from a woman aged 40 to 50 in good health and CMV-seropositive.

The chain links TRBV6-1 to TRBJ1-2, with TRBD1 as a possible D gene (6 bases). CDR1 is MNHNS and CDR2 is SASEGT in the germline V gene. The CDR3 extends over 13 amino acids. The ends were cut back, 4 bases at V and 2 bases at J, with 8 bases in the middle. As DNA, the CDR3 is TGTGCCAGCAGTGCAACAGGGAACTATGGCTACACCTTC. It codes for CASSATGNYGYTF.

The genes are TRBV12-1 and TRBJ2-7; the table's D call of TRBD1 was not tested on the DNA. TRBV12-1 is noted as a pseudogene. The CDR3 contains 19 residues. As DNA, the CDR3 is TGTGCCAGCAGCTTTGGGGTGTTACAGGGGGCGTGGGAGAAGAACGAGCAGTACTTC. Translating gives CASSFGVLQGAWEKNEQYF.

V is TRBV6-5 and J is TRBJ1-1; 9 bases map to TRBD1. Per the germline V gene, CDR1 is MNHEY and CDR2 is SVGAGI. V dropped 8 bases and J dropped 3; count of bases not matched to a gene: 1. The CDR3 extends over 12 amino acids. The CDR3 coding sequence is TGTGCCAGCCGGACAGGGGACACTGAAGCTTTCTTT. This translates into CASRTGDTEAFF.

The V and J genes are TRBV27 and TRBJ2-7, with 8 positions matching TRBD2. The J segment lost 2 bases and the V segment lost 7 bases, leaving 4 bases of the junction unmatched. The CDR3 sequence is 13 residues long. Germline V gene lookup returns CDR1 MNHEY and CDR2 SMNVEV (reference sequence). CDR3 protein: CASTTGGAYEQYF. CDR3 nucleotides: TGTGCCAGCACAACGGGAGGGGCCTACGAGCAGTACTTC.